Each of the 31 T cell receptor beta chains below was sequenced from the same sample in a study of spatial heterogeneity in lung cancer (dated by TCRdb to between 2018 and 2020). The time point label of this sample denotes: sample taken at primary tumor resection. Library creation used 5' RACE. Sequencing was carried out with a NextSeq 500. TCRdb itself trimmed the public reads at Q25 with fastp, ran MiXCR and retained productive beta chains. Identical CDR3 proteins give one entry, which carries the most common genes and DNA. The sample records fewer than 9,500 distinct CDR3 sequences, around 15% of which are singletons. Approximately 15% of the sample rests with the top ten. The sample here was normal lung tissue next to the tumor, taken at surgery. These receptors all stem from a male donor with early-stage non-small cell lung cancer.

This clonotype was counted at least ten times. V usage is TRBV6-2 or TRBV6-3 and J usage is TRBJ1-2; perhaps TRBD1 as D (6 bases). CDR3 length equals 17 residues. V was trimmed by 6 bases and J by 0 bases, leaving 20 bases between them. Germline V gene data show CDR1 as MNHEY and CDR2 as SVGEGT. The chain's CDR3 is CASRTTTGQRANYGYTF. The CDR3 DNA is TGTGCCAGCAGAACTACTACTGGACAGAGAGCTAACTATGGCTACACCTTC.

This clonotype was detected ten times or more. The rearrangement links TRBV6-5 to TRBJ1-5, with D hard to call. CDR3 size: 13 residues. CDR1 and CDR2 from the germline V gene are MNHEY and SVGAGI. V was pared by 6 bases and J by 2 bases, with 8 bases between. As DNA, the CDR3 is TGTGCCAGCAGGCTGGAGGGCAATCAGCCCCAGCATTTT. Protein: CASRLEGNQPQHF.

This clonotype showed up many times. V and J are TRBV5-6 and TRBJ1-1, with D hard to call. From germline, CDR1 is SGHDT and CDR2 YYEEEE. The V end lost 1 base, the J end lost 1 base, and 5 bases lay between the germline ends. This CDR3 has 13 residues. CDR3 in DNA: TGTGCCAGCAGCTTGACCGAGAACACTGAAGCTTTCTTT. It codes for CASSLTENTEAFF.

This clonotype is judged hyperexpanded. The V and J genes are TRBV29-1 and TRBJ1-1; D is undetermined. The length of the CDR3 is 12 residues. Trimming cost V 4 bases and J 7 bases, with 13 bases left between them. The germline V gene encodes CDR1 SQVTM and CDR2 ANQGSEA. The CDR3: CSVVEAPFEAFF. Here the CDR3 DNA reads TGCAGCGTTGTGGAGGCACCCTTTGAAGCTTTCTTT. The variable domain in full, with the rest retrieved from reference TRBV29-1 and TRBJ1-1, is SAVISQKPSRDICQRGTSLTIQCQVDSQVTMMFWYRQQPGQSLTLIATANQGSEATYESGFVIDKFPISRPNLTFSTLTVSNMSPEDSSIYLCSVVEAPFEAFFGQGTRLTVV.

The sample holds many counts of this clonotype. The rearrangement links TRBV24-1 to TRBJ1-5; D possibly corresponds to TRBD1 (6 bases). V was pared by 5 bases and J by 6 bases, with 10 bases between. The CDR3 runs 13 residues. The germline V gene encodes CDR1 KGHDR and CDR2 SFDVKD. Here the CDR3 DNA reads TGTGCCACCAGTGCAGGGGACGGTCAGCCCCAGCATTTT. It is translated as CATSAGDGQPQHF.

On this clonotype itself: Given a much more abundant clone one base away, this may be a read error. V is TRBV3-1 and J is TRBJ2-1, with 11 nucleotides matching TRBD2. CDR3 length: 14 amino acids. Germline CDR1 is LGHDT and CDR2 is YNNKEL (reference sequence). In nucleotides, the CDR3 is TGTGCCAGCGGCCAAACTAGCGGGAGAAATGAGCAGTTCTTC. Translating gives CASGQTSGRNEQFF.

This clonotype is categorized as medium-sized. In DNA form, the CDR3 reads TGTGCCAGCAGCTTCGAGACAAGCAATGAAGCTTTCTTT. Translated, it gives CASSFETSNEAFF. The rearrangement uses TRBV5-4 and TRBJ1-1, with D unresolved. V was trimmed by 2 bases and J by 7 bases, leaving 12 bases between them. CDR3 size: 13 residues. Looked up from germline, CDR1 is SGHNT and CDR2 is YYREEE (reference sequence).

V gene TRBV28 combines with J gene TRBJ2-3; D unclear. The CDR3 spans 12 residues. The V and J ends lost 4 bases and 4 bases respectively, with 6 bases between them. The germline CDR1 and CDR2 sequences are MDHEN and SYDVKM. As DNA, the CDR3 is TGTGCCAGCAGTTCCGGGTCAGATACGCAGTATTTT. Residues: CASSSGSDTQYF.

This clonotype is labeled medium-sized. This sequence joins TRBV29-1 and TRBJ1-2; D remains unclear. The V and J ends lost 2 bases and 8 bases respectively, with 12 bases between them. CDR3 length: 12 amino acids. CDR1 is SQVTM and CDR2 is ANQGSEA in the germline V gene. The DNA of the CDR3 is TGCAGCGTTGAACGTCTAGAGAGAGGCTACACCTTC. The encoded protein is CSVERLERGYTF.

This clonotype was counted ten times or more. V gene TRBV12-3 or TRBV12-4 combines with J gene TRBJ2-2; 9 positions agree with TRBD2. V trimming: 4 bases; J trimming: 6 bases; junction bases outside the gene matches: 9. The CDR3 loop spans 16 amino acids. CDR3 sequence reads: CASSSPGLAHAGELFF. CDR3 DNA sequence: TGTGCCAGCAGTTCCCCGGGACTAGCTCATGCCGGGGAGCTGTTTTTT.

The table lists this clonotype with a count of one. One end of the junction does not line up with germline, which may come from a read error. The chain is built from TRBV7-8 and TRBJ1-5; 8 bases agree with TRBD1. Germline assignment: CDR1 SGHVS and CDR2 FQNEAQ. The CDR3 is made up of 14 amino acids. The CDR3 region has the DNA TGTGCCAGCAGCTTACCAGGGGGCAATCAGCCCCAGCAGTTT. Translating gives CASSLPGGNQPQQF.

This clonotype appeared many times. This chain connects TRBV6-5 to TRBJ1-2; 7 nucleotides agree with TRBD1. The CDR3 is 14 amino acids. After removal of 5 bases from V and 5 bases from J, the junction contained 8 bases not matched to a gene. Per germline, CDR1 MNHEY and CDR2 SVGAGI. The CDR3 loop reads CASSAYGTEYGYTF. The DNA of the CDR3 is TGTGCCAGCAGTGCCTATGGGACAGAATATGGCTACACCTTC.

This clonotype was observed a few times. The genes are TRBV7-9 and TRBJ1-1; a weak D match, TRBD1 (5 bases). The CDR3 has 15 residues. Trimming shortened V by 5 bases and J by 6 bases, and 19 bases separated the two germline ends. CDR1 is SEHNR, CDR2 FQNEAQ, per germline (reference sequence). The CDR3: CASSTRDPREAEAFF. The CDR3 nucleotides are TGTGCCAGCAGCACGAGGGACCCCAGGGAGGCTGAAGCTTTCTTT.

The CDR3 protein is CAWSYGREGDEQYF. The CDR3 DNA reads TGTGCCTGGAGTTACGGGAGGGAGGGGGACGAGCAGTACTTC. This chain uses TRBV30 with TRBJ2-7; 8 bases are a match to TRBD2. In germline, CDR1 is GTSNPN, CDR2 SVGIG (reference sequence). The CDR3 runs to 14 residues. V shed 2 bases, J shed 5 bases, and the junction held 8 bases outside the gene matches.

This clonotype qualifies as medium-sized. The chain employs TRBV2 and TRBJ2-2; perhaps TRBD2 as D (6 bases). The CDR3 contains 15 residues. V lost 1 base, J lost 6 bases, and 12 bases lay in between. The germline gives CDR1 SNHLY, CDR2 FYNNEI. This CDR3 is CASSEGEVSPGELFF. In nucleotides, the CDR3 is TGTGCCAGCAGTGAAGGGGAGGTTTCACCCGGGGAGCTGTTTTTT.

This clonotype has a handful of counts. J is TRBJ1-1 and V is TRBV7-9; D remains unclear. Trimming shortened V by 1 base and J by 7 bases, and 13 bases separated the two germline ends. In germline, CDR1 is SEHNR, CDR2 FQNEAQ (reference sequence). This CDR3 spans 14 amino acids. CDR3 nucleotides: TGTGCCAGCAGCTTAGGATGGGAAGGGTATGAAGCTTTCTTT. Translating gives CASSLGWEGYEAFF.

This clonotype was counted at least ten times. This chain joins TRBV2 and TRBJ2-7; 8 bases map to TRBD1. Germline CDR1 is SNHLY and CDR2 is FYNNEI. The CDR3 sequence is 12 residues long. The CDR3 reads CVTGTGTYEQYF. The CDR3 DNA is TGTGTTACCGGGACAGGAACCTACGAGCAGTACTTC.

This clonotype has at least ten counts. The rearrangement links TRBV7-2 to TRBJ2-7; 8 bases are shared with TRBD1. The V and J ends lost 5 bases and 7 bases, in that order; junction bases with no gene match: 4. Germline-derived CDR1 and CDR2 are SGHTA and FQGNSA. CDR3 length equals 12 residues. CDR3 DNA: TGTGCCAGCAGCCACAGGGGGAGTGAGCAGTACTTC. Amino acid sequence: CASSHRGSEQYF. The full variable domain, its missing parts supplied by reference TRBV7-2 and TRBJ2-7, is GAGVSQSPSNKVTEKGKDVELRCDPISGHTALYWYRQSLGQGLEFLIYFQGNSAPDKSGLPSDRFSAERTGGSVSTLTIQRTQQEDSAVYLCASSHRGSEQYFGPGTRLTVT.

This clonotype has at least ten counts. This chain connects TRBV12-3 or TRBV12-4 to TRBJ2-1, with D perhaps matching TRBD2 (5 bases). The CDR3 sequence is 13 residues long. The V gene lost 4 bases and the J gene lost 1 base, with 5 bases spanning the gap. CDR3 in amino acids: CASSSGSYNEQFF. In DNA, the CDR3 is TGTGCCAGCAGTTCGGGGTCCTACAATGAGCAGTTCTTC.

The table lists this clonotype with many counts. DNA of the CDR3: TGTGCCAGCAGAGTCACTGAGGCCTACGAGCAGTACTTC. It translates to CASRVTEAYEQYF. The J gene is TRBJ2-7, the V gene TRBV2; D gene unclear. V was trimmed by 6 bases and J by 2 bases, leaving 11 bases between them. This CDR3 has 13 amino acids. Per germline, CDR1 SNHLY and CDR2 FYNNEI.

This clonotype is a singleton in its sample. A clone one base away is much larger, so this may be a read error. This chain connects TRBV7-2 to TRBJ2-7; TRBD2 agrees at 7 bases. Germline CDR1 reads SGHTA; CDR2 reads FQGNSA. CDR3 length equals 12 residues. V dropped 5 bases and J dropped 7; count of bases not matched to a gene: 5. The CDR3, as DNA: TGTGCCAGCAGCCACGGGGGGAGTGAGCAGTACTTC. As protein: CASSHGGSEQYF.

This rearrangement joins TRBV6-1 to TRBJ2-1, with 10 positions matching TRBD1. V lost 6 bases, J lost 8 bases, and 10 bases stayed unmatched. The CDR3 loop spans 15 amino acids. Looked up from germline, CDR1 is MNHNS and CDR2 is SASEGT. Here the CDR3 DNA reads TGTGCCAGCAGCCCAAGGACAGGGGGTTACGATGAGCAGTTCTTC. It yields the protein CASSPRTGGYDEQFF.

This clonotype was observed at least ten times. J is TRBJ2-5 and V is TRBV3-1, with 7 bases lining up with TRBD2. The CDR3 covers 15 residues. Germline V gives CDR1 LGHDT, CDR2 YNNKEL (reference sequence). Trimming took 0 bases from V and 5 from J; bases not matched to a gene: 6. CDR3 in amino acids: CASSQEPSGGETQYF. CDR3 nucleotide sequence: TGTGCCAGCAGCCAAGAACCTAGCGGAGGGGAGACCCAGTACTTC.

By sample fraction, this clonotype is medium-sized. The V call is TRBV18, the J call TRBJ2-1; tentatively, D is TRBD2 (5 bases). This CDR3 is 15 amino acids long. The V end lost 0 bases, the J end lost 6 bases, and 12 bases lay between the germline ends. Germline lookup yields CDR1 KGHSH and CDR2 LQKENI. CDR3 DNA sequence: TGTGCCAGCTCACCACCAATGAGGGTGGCCAATGAGCAGTTCTTC. Translated: CASSPPMRVANEQFF.

This clonotype was seen more than once but under ten times. The rearrangement joins TRBV19 to TRBJ2-6; perhaps TRBD2 as D (5 bases). V lost 3 bases to trimming and J lost 2 bases, with 8 bases between them. The CDR3 runs 15 residues. The V gene's germline CDR1 is LNHDA and CDR2 SQIVND (reference sequence). The CDR3 sequence is CASSIRTPGANVLTF. CDR3 nucleotides: TGTGCCAGTAGTATCCGGACTCCTGGGGCCAACGTCCTGACTTTC.

This clonotype is categorized as medium-sized. V is TRBV6-1 and J is TRBJ1-2, with D uncertain. CDR3 length: 13 amino acids. Deletions cut 7 bases from V and 1 base from J, with 10 bases between. Germline V gene lookup returns CDR1 MNHNS and CDR2 SASEGT. In DNA form, the CDR3 reads TGTGCCAGCAAGGAGGGCTTTAACTATGGCTACACCTTC. Its protein is CASKEGFNYGYTF.

This clonotype has just a few counts. This chain links TRBV6-6 with TRBJ2-2; the match to TRBD1 covers 9 bases. The CDR3 consists of 17 residues. V lost 6 bases to trimming and J lost 1 base; unmatched junction nucleotides: 9. The germline V gene has CDR1 MNHNY and CDR2 SVGAGI (reference sequence). CDR3 sequence: CASRERGTGRNTGELFF. DNA of the CDR3: TGTGCCAGCAGAGAACGAGGGACAGGGAGGAACACCGGGGAGCTGTTTTTT.

Ten or more counts support this clonotype. The chain joins TRBV7-9 to TRBJ2-7; 8 bases fit TRBD1. With V trimmed by 4 bases and J by 2 bases, 13 bases remained unmatched. CDR1 SEHNR and CDR2 FQNEAQ come from the germline V gene (reference sequence). The CDR3 contains 17 residues. This CDR3 reads CASSSSRWGQVAYEQYF. The CDR3 DNA sequence: TGTGCCAGCAGCTCATCCCGATGGGGACAGGTCGCCTACGAGCAGTACTTC.

This clonotype showed up just a few times. The chain employs TRBV7-2 and TRBJ2-7, with D possibly called TRBD1 or TRBD2 (5 bases each). The CDR3 sequence is 14 residues long. Germline V CDR1 and CDR2: SGHTA, FQGNSA. Trimming cost V 3 bases and J 2 bases, with 11 bases left between them. The CDR3 spells CASSFGTETYEQYF. CDR3 nucleotides: TGTGCCAGCAGCTTCGGGACGGAGACCTACGAGCAGTACTTC.

V and J are TRBV5-6 and TRBJ1-5, with TRBD1 matching over 11 bases. Germline V gives CDR1 SGHDT, CDR2 YYEEEE. The CDR3 covers 15 residues. V was clipped by 4 bases and J by 5 bases; unmatched bases: 5. In nucleotides, the CDR3 is TGTGCCAGCAGCCTAATGGACAGGGGGCATCAGCCCCAGCATTTT. This translates into CASSLMDRGHQPQHF.

By proportion, this clonotype is medium-sized. This chain connects TRBV27 to TRBJ1-6; 7 nucleotides match TRBD1. V dropped 6 bases and J dropped 7; count of bases not matched to a gene: 9. The CDR3 is 15 residues long. Looked up from germline, CDR1 is MNHEY and CDR2 is SMNVEV (reference sequence). CDR3 loop: CASSRAGQQNSPLHF. Here the CDR3 DNA reads TGTGCCAGCAGCCGGGCGGGACAGCAGAATTCACCCCTCCACTTT.